What follows is one T cell receptor (beta chain) and its context. The sample comes from a study of T cells after yellow fever vaccination. One entry per CDR3 protein results from TCRdb running MiXCR on the 5' RACE reads. The sample records roughly 250,000 distinct CDR3 sequences, over 10% being singletons. The CDR3 extends over 14 amino acids. The ends lost 7 bases at V and 7 bases at J; junction bases unmatched: 15. Germline CDR1 reads DFQATT; CDR2 reads SNEGSKA (reference sequence). The chain couples TRBV20-1 to TRBJ1-2, with 7 positions matching TRBD1. The source was CD4+ T cells sorted from PBMCs, collected 45 days after the yellow fever booster vaccination. This sequence originates from a man aged 25 to 40 who received the YFV17D yellow fever vaccine. CDR3 in DNA: TGCAGTGTTCCGCGGACAGGAGGAACTAGTGGCTACACCTTC. Protein: CSVPRTGGTSGYTF.